This TCR beta chain is from a study of blood T cell repertoires in COVID-19 (dated by TCRdb to about 2020). For context, the study as a whole: Samples covering the acute and convalescent phases of COVID-19 were provided by collaborators in the United States, Italy and Spain. The prospective study material was composed of cDNA or gDNA derived from T cells, B-cell-depleted T cells, or PBMCs. Subjects who had been exposed to COVID-19, were actively infected with it, or had recovered from it provided the deeply sampled blood TCRbeta repertoires that made up the dataset. The repertoires were released in a freely available public database intended as a resource for research on the immune response to SARS-CoV-2. Samples were obtained from the ongoing ImmuneRACE study (first 160 participants) and from some 1,200 subjects provided by 6 global collaborators. Sample metadata almost always included a de-identified subject ID, COVID-19 status, age in years and sex. Where HLA class I and class II types were available, the types were taken from metadata supplied by the sample provider, not from assay-based typing. Results the study describes overall, beyond this receptor: Clinical and demographic metadata were provided uncurated, with the amount varying by source and participant.

Collaborating institutions collected whole blood in K2EDTA tubes following their own protocols. Collaborator samples were shipped for TCRbeta analysis as frozen whole blood, isolated PBMCs, or DNA extracted from either sample type. Details on this clone: Its recognized antigen is unknown. Per-nucleotide qualities are absent, and no much larger clonotype sits a single base away.

TCRbeta CDR3 regions were amplified from genomic DNA by means of the immunoSEQ Assay, a bias-controlled multiplex PCR. Turning to the authors' computational methods: The number of nucleated cells in each sample was estimated by amplification of reference gene primers within the assay. To quantify the absolute abundance of each unique TCRbeta CDR3 rearrangement, sequence reads were collapsed and filtered. For each sample, productive Simpson clonality was calculated as the square root of Simpson's diversity index over productive rearrangements. TCRdb provides this immuneACCESS table in a form limited to in-frame rearrangements. Some clones are lacking; in checked studies, under half of them reflect an unresolved V gene, and why the rest are absent is not known. V and J calls and clone size are copied from that table; D and trimming were computed from the DNA. This sample lists roughly 80,000 clones; about 81% were detected once. The ten largest clonotypes hold under 35% of the sample.

V loses 5 bases at its end and J loses 7 bases; junction bases beyond the gene matches: 6. CDR1 and CDR2, looked up from the germline V gene, are SGHTA and FQGNSA. CDR3 length: 16 amino acids, cysteine to phenylalanine. CDR3 DNA is the only sequence kept; it has 48 bases, read in frame from the first base. This sequence was found in a human donor in a cohort sampled during active COVID-19. The chain joins TRBV7-2 to TRBJ2-2, and 14 junctional nucleotides match TRBD2. Sequencing used peripheral blood. The base sequence is TGTGCCAGCAGCCCGGGACTAGCGGGGGTGAGCGGGGAGCTGTTTTTT. It translates as CASSPGLAGVSGELFF.